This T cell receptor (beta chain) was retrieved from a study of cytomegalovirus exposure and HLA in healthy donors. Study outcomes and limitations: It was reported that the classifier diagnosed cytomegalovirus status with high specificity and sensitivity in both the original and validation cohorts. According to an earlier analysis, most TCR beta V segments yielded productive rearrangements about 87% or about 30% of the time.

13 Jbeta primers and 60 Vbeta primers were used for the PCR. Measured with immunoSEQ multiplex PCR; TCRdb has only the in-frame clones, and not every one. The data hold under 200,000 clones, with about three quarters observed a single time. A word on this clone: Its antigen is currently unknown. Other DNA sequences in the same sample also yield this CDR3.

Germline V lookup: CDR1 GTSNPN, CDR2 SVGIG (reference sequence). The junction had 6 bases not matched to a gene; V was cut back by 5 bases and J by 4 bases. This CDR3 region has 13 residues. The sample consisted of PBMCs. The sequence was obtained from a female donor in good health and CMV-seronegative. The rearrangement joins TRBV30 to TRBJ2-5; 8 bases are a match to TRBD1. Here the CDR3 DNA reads TGTGCCTGGGACAGGGGTCGACGAGAGACCCAGTACTTC. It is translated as CAWDRGRRETQYF. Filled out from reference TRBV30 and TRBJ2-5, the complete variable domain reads SQTIHQWPATLVQPVGSPLSLECTVEGTSNPNLYWYRQAAGRGLQLLFYSVGIGQISSEVPQNLSASRPQDRQFILSSKKLLLSDSGFYLCAWDRGRRETQYFGPGTRLLVL.